The 6 T cell receptor beta chains presented below share a single source sample, sequenced in a study of spatial heterogeneity in lung cancer. TCRdb passed the 5' RACE reads through MiXCR, listing each CDR3 protein once. The table shows some 46,000 distinct CDR3 sequences, with approximately 12% occurring only once. Time point here: blood at routine non-recurrence follow-up after resection. This material consisted of PBMCs, taken at follow-up. Receptors originate from a male donor with early-stage non-small cell lung cancer.

This clonotype was detected a few times. This chain uses TRBV6-2 or TRBV6-3 with TRBJ2-1; D gene uncertain. Trimming left V 2 bases short and J 1 base short, with 21 bases between. This CDR3 is 19 amino acids long. Looked up from germline, CDR1 is MNHEY and CDR2 is SVGEGT. CDR3 loop: CASSYPSKVGDRSYNEQFF. In nucleotides, the CDR3 is TGTGCCAGCAGTTACCCCTCTAAAGTAGGTGACCGTTCCTACAATGAGCAGTTCTTC.

This clonotype was counted at least ten times. V usage is TRBV7-9 and J usage is TRBJ2-7; tentative D call: TRBD1 (6 bases). The CDR3 length is 14 residues. V was cut by 3 bases and J by 1 base, with 10 bases left in between. Looked up from germline, CDR1 is SEHNR and CDR2 is FQNEAQ (reference sequence). The CDR3 region has the DNA TGTGCCAGCAGCTTGCAGGGGACATCCTACGAGCAGTACTTC. This translates into CASSLQGTSYEQYF.

In this sample, this clonotype turned up many times. The chain is built from TRBV12-3 or TRBV12-4 and TRBJ1-2; D call uncertain. The CDR3 covers 12 residues. V was pared by 2 bases and J by 2 bases, with 3 bases between. The CDR3 is CASSLNNYGYTF. CDR3 bases: TGTGCCAGCAGTTTAAACAACTATGGCTACACCTTC.

V usage is TRBV7-2 and J usage is TRBJ2-5; 8 bases are a match to TRBD1. CDR3 length: 14 residues. V shed 5 bases and J 5 bases; nucleotides not matched to a gene: 7. From germline, CDR1 is SGHTA and CDR2 FQGNSA. The CDR3 here is CASSARQGPETQYF. CDR3 bases: TGTGCCAGCAGCGCCCGACAGGGGCCGGAGACCCAGTACTTC.

In this sample, this clonotype turned up many times. The chain recombines TRBV5-4 with TRBJ1-5, with TRBD1 identical over 7 bases. J gave up 6 bases and V 4 bases, and 7 bases lay outside the gene matches. CDR1 is SGHNT and CDR2 is YYREEE in the germline V gene (reference sequence). The CDR3 sequence is 14 residues long. CDR3 residues: CASSRQGPGQPQHF. The CDR3 DNA reads as TGTGCCAGCAGCCGACAGGGTCCGGGTCAGCCCCAGCATTTT.

The table lists this clonotype with a few counts. This chain links TRBV18 with TRBJ2-1; tentatively, D is TRBD2 (6 bases). V gave up 6 bases and J gave up 8 bases, with 14 bases separating them. The CDR3 sequence is 13 residues long. Germline V CDR1 and CDR2: KGHSH, LQKENI. CDR3 residues: CASSFGSDYEQFF. The CDR3 bases are TGTGCCAGCTCCTTCGGGAGTGATTATGAGCAGTTCTTC.